A single sample gave rise to the 15 T cell receptor beta chains below, sequenced in a study of blood T cell repertoires in COVID-19. Profiling relied on immunoSEQ multiplex PCR, and the TCRdb table lists in-frame clones only, not all of them. The sample has over 150,000 clones, 87% seen once. Specimen: PBMCs or T cells enriched from blood (not recorded which). Source of these receptors: a woman aged 30 to 39 who had recovered from COVID-19.

This clone has just one count. This chain uses TRBV7-6 with TRBJ2-5, with D possibly being TRBD2 (5 bases). The CDR3 loop spans 16 amino acids. Germline lookup yields CDR1 SGHVS and CDR2 FNYEAQ. Trimming stripped 1 base from V and 1 base from J, with 13 bases between. CDR3 residues: CASSLDPGGIQETQYF. The CDR3 bases are TGTGCCAGCAGCTTAGACCCCGGAGGTATCCAAGAGACCCAGTACTTC. Together with reference TRBV7-6 and TRBJ2-5, the CDR3 gives the full variable domain: GAGVSQSPRYKVTKRGQDVALRCDPISGHVSLYWYRQALGQGPEFLTYFNYEAQQDKSGLPNDRFSAERPEGSISTLTIQRTEQRDSAMYRCASSLDPGGIQETQYFGPGTRLLVL.

The V gene is TRBV3-1 (or the pseudogene TRBV3-2), the J gene TRBJ1-1; perhaps TRBD1 as D (6 bases). Germline lookup yields CDR1 LGHDT and CDR2 YNNKEL (reference sequence). This CDR3 contains 15 residues. The V end lost 3 bases, the J end lost 0 bases, and 11 bases lay between the germline ends. This CDR3 reads CASSQYRDVNTEAFF. CDR3 sequence (DNA): TGTGCCAGCAGCCAGTACAGGGATGTGAACACTGAAGCTTTCTTT.

This chain uses TRBV7-9 with TRBJ1-4, with D perhaps matching TRBD1 (5 bases). V lost 3 bases and J lost 8, with 13 bases in between. This CDR3 spans 14 amino acids. CDR1 is SEHNR and CDR2 is FQNEAQ in the germline V gene (reference sequence). The CDR3 region has the DNA TGTGCCAGCAGCTTGGGCCAGGGCAGCGAAAAACTGTTTTTT. It specifies CASSLGQGSEKLFF.

The gene calls are TRBV30 and TRBJ2-3; no definite D call. The CDR3 sequence is 14 residues long. Trimming pared 0 bases from V and 2 bases from J, leaving 9 bases between. Germline assignment: CDR1 GTSNPN and CDR2 SVGIG (reference sequence). CDR3 coding DNA: TGTGCCTGGAGTGTACCTCTAGACACAGATACGCAGTATTTT. Encoded protein: CAWSVPLDTDTQYF.

The chain combines TRBV21-1 with TRBJ2-1; the table names TRBD1, a call not compared with the DNA. TRBV21-1 is flagged as a pseudogene. The CDR3 loop spans 20 amino acids. Here the CDR3 reads CASSKEGGTGGPLSYNEQFF. CDR3 coding DNA: TGTGCCAGCAGCAAAGAGGGAGGGACAGGGGGCCCCCTTTCCTACAATGAGCAGTTCTTC.

This chain connects TRBV19 to TRBJ1-5, with 7 positions matching TRBD1. The CDR3 covers 16 residues. Germline V gene sequence: CDR1 LNHDA, CDR2 SQIVND (reference sequence). V lost 3 bases, J lost 3 bases, and 8 bases stayed unmatched. The CDR3 reads CASSIQTGTLNQPQHF. CDR3 nucleotide sequence: TGTGCCAGTAGTATCCAGACAGGGACCCTCAATCAGCCCCAGCATTTT.

This chain connects TRBV15 to TRBJ1-1; no firm D call. The germline V and J ends were trimmed by 0 bases and 0 bases, with 8 bases remaining between them. Germline V lookup: CDR1 LNHNV, CDR2 YYDKDF (reference sequence). This CDR3 comprises 15 residues. The CDR3 region has the DNA TGTGCCACCAGCAGAGATCAGAACCTGAACACTGAAGCTTTCTTT. Residues: CATSRDQNLNTEAFF.

The rearrangement uses TRBV29-1 and TRBJ1-4; D is uncertain. Between the trimmed V and J ends, which lost 0 bases and 6 bases, there was a span of 11 bases. The CDR3 has 14 residues. Germline lookup yields CDR1 SQVTM and CDR2 ANQGSEA. The chain's CDR3 is CSVEEERGDEKLFF. CDR3 bases: TGCAGCGTTGAAGAGGAAAGAGGCGATGAAAAACTGTTTTTT.

V and J are TRBV5-1 and TRBJ1-2; tentatively, D is TRBD1 (5 bases). CDR1 SGHRS and CDR2 YFSETQ come from the germline V gene. V lost 5 bases to trimming and J lost 7 bases, with 18 bases between them. The CDR3 spans 14 residues. CDR3 sequence reads: CASRNPGNSGGYTF. Here the CDR3 DNA reads TGCGCCAGCAGGAATCCAGGGAATTCGGGTGGCTACACCTTC. The full variable domain, its missing parts supplied by reference TRBV5-1 and TRBJ1-2, is KAGVTQTPRYLIKTRGQQVTLSCSPISGHRSVSWYQQTPGQGLQFLFEYFSETQRNKGNFPGRFSGRQFSNSRSEMNVSTLELGDSALYLCASRNPGNSGGYTFGSGTRLTVV.

The V and J genes are TRBV7-8 and TRBJ1-3, with D uncertain. This CDR3 spans 16 amino acids. Looked up from germline, CDR1 is SGHVS and CDR2 is FQNEAQ. The ends were cut back, 5 bases at V and 2 bases at J, with 16 bases in the middle. In DNA, the CDR3 is TGTGCCAGCAGCCGTCAAGTGGCAGTCCCTGGAAACACCATATATTTT. It encodes CASSRQVAVPGNTIYF.

The V gene is TRBV5-4, the J gene TRBJ2-7; 11 positions agree with TRBD2. This CDR3 is built from 16 residues. Germline trimming cut 0 bases from V and 3 bases from J; bases unmatched to any gene: 5. From germline, CDR1 is SGHNT and CDR2 YYREEE (reference sequence). Here the CDR3 reads CASSLAFTSGSYEQYF. The DNA for the CDR3 is TGTGCCAGCAGCTTGGCCTTTACTAGCGGGAGCTACGAGCAGTACTTC.

The V gene is TRBV6-5, the J gene TRBJ2-5, with 11 bases fitting TRBD2. Germline V CDR1 and CDR2: MNHEY, SVGAGI. V shed 6 bases, J shed 4 bases, and the junction held 7 bases outside the gene matches. The CDR3 contains 15 residues. The CDR3 reads CASRTDGLAGETQYF. CDR3 DNA: TGTGCCAGCAGAACCGACGGACTAGCGGGAGAGACCCAGTACTTC.

This clone was recorded a few times. J is TRBJ1-2 and V is TRBV15; TRBD1 might be the D (5 bases). V gave up 0 bases and J gave up 2 bases, with 7 bases separating them. The germline gives CDR1 LNHNV, CDR2 YYDKDF (reference sequence). This CDR3 comprises 14 residues. CDR3 loop: CATSREEGNYGYTF. The DNA of the CDR3 is TGTGCCACCAGCAGAGAGGAGGGGAACTATGGCTACACCTTC.

This chain connects TRBV2 to TRBJ1-3; D ambiguous. This CDR3 has 13 residues. Germline lookup yields CDR1 SNHLY and CDR2 FYNNEI. V lost 4 bases to trimming and J lost 0 bases, with 4 bases between them. CDR3 in DNA: TGTGCCAGCAGTGGAGACTCTGGAAACACCATATATTTT. It encodes CASSGDSGNTIYF.

The chain uses TRBV6-2 or TRBV6-3 and TRBJ2-3, with D perhaps TRBD1 (6 bases). V gave up 0 bases and J gave up 0 bases, with 13 bases separating them. The CDR3 consists of 17 residues. Germline loops: CDR1 MNHEY, CDR2 SVGEGT. CDR3 sequence reads: CASSYSDRLHSTDTQYF. CDR3 bases: TGTGCCAGCAGTTACTCGGACAGACTTCATAGCACAGATACGCAGTATTTT.